Listed below are T cell receptor beta chains from one sample, sequenced in a study of T cells in Graves' hyperthyroidism and ophthalmopathy. TCRdb re-called the multiplex PCR reads through MiXCR, storing one row per CDR3 protein. The sample lists around 380,000 distinct CDR3 sequences; about 13% were seen once. The specimen was blood. The receptors stem from a man aged 25-40 years with Graves' hyperthyroidism that later progressed to Graves' ophthalmopathy. CDR3s include the opening cysteine and the closing phenylalanine or tryptophan. Fields, in order: clone size, D gene, J gene, V gene, CDR3 protein, CDR3 DNA. The D gene is left open where the match is weak. Rows may omit the clone size; those that give it use once, few, many or a size class.

clone size: NA
D gene: NA
J gene: TRBJ2-3
V gene: TRBV6-2/TRBV6-3
CDR3 protein: CASSYSRDRPDTQYF
CDR3 DNA: TGTGCCAGCAGTTACTCAAGAGACAGGCCAGATACGCAGTATTTT

clone size: many
D gene: NA
J gene: TRBJ1-6
V gene: TRBV6-1
CDR3 protein: CASSGNSPLHF
CDR3 DNA: TGTGCCAGCAGTGGAAATTCACCCCTCCACTTT

clone size: many
D gene: NA
J gene: TRBJ1-1
V gene: TRBV6-1
CDR3 protein: CASSSRQVNTEAFF
CDR3 DNA: TGTGCCAGCAGCTCCCGACAGGTGAACACTGAAGCTTTCTTT

clone size: many
D gene: NA
J gene: TRBJ1-2
V gene: TRBV9
CDR3 protein: CASSGGQPYGYTF
CDR3 DNA: TGTGCCAGCAGCGGTGGACAACCCTATGGCTACACCTTC

clone size: many
D gene: NA
J gene: TRBJ1-4
V gene: TRBV7-9
CDR3 protein: CASSWESEKLFF
CDR3 DNA: TGTGCCAGCAGCTGGGAGAGTGAAAAACTGTTTTTT

clone size: many
D gene: TRBD2
J gene: TRBJ2-3
V gene: TRBV7-8
CDR3 protein: CASSPGTSGGVPTDTQYF
CDR3 DNA: TGTGCCAGCAGCCCAGGGACTAGCGGGGGGGTACCCACAGATACGCAGTATTTT

clone size: many
D gene: NA
J gene: TRBJ2-1
V gene: TRBV7-9
CDR3 protein: CASSYRGGGISYNEQFF
CDR3 DNA: TGTGCCAGCAGTTATAGGGGGGGGGGGATCTCCTACAATGAGCAGTTCTTC

clone size: NA
D gene: TRBD2
J gene: TRBJ2-5
V gene: TRBV7-2
CDR3 protein: CASSRWGAGAPRAQETQYF
CDR3 DNA: TGTGCCAGCAGCCGCTGGGGAGCGGGGGCCCCACGGGCGCAAGAGACCCAGTACTTC

clone size: NA
D gene: NA
J gene: TRBJ2-2
V gene: TRBV4-1
CDR3 protein: CASSQEDLGGRRTGELFF
CDR3 DNA: TGCGCCAGCAGCCAAGAAGATTTAGGGGGGCGACGCACCGGGGAGCTGTTTTTT

clone size: few
D gene: TRBD2
J gene: TRBJ2-3
V gene: TRBV5-6
CDR3 protein: CASSRWTSGTDTQYF
CDR3 DNA: TGTGCCAGCAGCCGGTGGACTAGCGGGACAGATACGCAGTATTTT

clone size: many
D gene: NA
J gene: TRBJ2-7
V gene: TRBV28
CDR3 protein: CASSLPRGSGYEQYF
CDR3 DNA: TGTGCCAGCAGTTTGCCGCGCGGTTCTGGCTACGAGCAGTACTTC

clone size: few
D gene: NA
J gene: TRBJ2-2
V gene: TRBV10-3
CDR3 protein: CAISGPTGELFF
CDR3 DNA: TGTGCCATCAGTGGACCCACCGGGGAGCTGTTTTTT

clone size: few
D gene: NA
J gene: TRBJ2-7
V gene: TRBV2
CDR3 protein: CASTVLSYEQYF
CDR3 DNA: TGTGCCAGCACCGTGCTCTCCTACGAGCAGTACTTC

clone size: many
D gene: NA
J gene: TRBJ1-5
V gene: TRBV20-1
CDR3 protein: CSASSDVYSNQPQHF
CDR3 DNA: TGCAGTGCTAGTTCAGACGTGTATAGCAATCAGCCCCAGCATTTT

clone size: many
D gene: TRBD1
J gene: TRBJ2-5
V gene: TRBV11-2
CDR3 protein: CASSLAPGQGRETQYF
CDR3 DNA: TGTGCCAGCAGCTTAGCCCCGGGACAGGGGAGGGAGACCCAGTACTTC

clone size: many
D gene: NA
J gene: TRBJ2-2
V gene: TRBV6-1
CDR3 protein: CASSERRRPPLTGELFF
CDR3 DNA: TGTGCCAGCAGTGAAAGGAGGAGGCCCCCTCTTACCGGGGAGCTGTTTTTT

clone size: many
D gene: NA
J gene: TRBJ1-1
V gene: TRBV9
CDR3 protein: CASSVGAGTVAFF
CDR3 DNA: TGTGCCAGCAGCGTAGGGGCTGGGACTGTAGCTTTCTTT

clone size: few
D gene: NA
J gene: TRBJ1-2
V gene: TRBV2
CDR3 protein: CATFWDFYTF
CDR3 DNA: TGTGCCACCTTTTGGGACTTCTACACCTTC

clone size: few
D gene: NA
J gene: TRBJ1-2
V gene: TRBV7-2
CDR3 protein: CASSFGPDSNYGYTF
CDR3 DNA: TGTGCCAGCAGCTTTGGGCCGGATTCTAACTATGGCTACACCTTC

clone size: few
D gene: NA
J gene: TRBJ2-7
V gene: TRBV9
CDR3 protein: CASSSPGGGDEQYF
CDR3 DNA: TGTGCCAGCAGCTCCCCGGGGGGCGGCGACGAGCAGTACTTC

clone size: few
D gene: NA
J gene: TRBJ2-1
V gene: TRBV12-3/TRBV12-4
CDR3 protein: CASSLAGGVWVEQFF
CDR3 DNA: TGTGCCAGCAGTTTAGCGGGCGGAGTTTGGGTTGAGCAGTTCTTC

clone size: many
D gene: TRBD1
J gene: TRBJ1-6
V gene: TRBV12-3/TRBV12-4
CDR3 protein: CASSPRTGWVWSSPLHF
CDR3 DNA: TGTGCCAGCAGTCCCCGGACAGGGTGGGTCTGGAGTTCACCCCTCCACTTT

clone size: many
D gene: NA
J gene: TRBJ1-6
V gene: TRBV7-8
CDR3 protein: CASSSTDSTSPLHF
CDR3 DNA: TGTGCCAGCAGCTCGACGGACAGCACTTCACCCCTCCACTTT

clone size: many
D gene: TRBD2
J gene: TRBJ2-5
V gene: TRBV15
CDR3 protein: CATSRSGGDQETQYF
CDR3 DNA: TGTGCCACCAGCAGGAGCGGGGGGGACCAAGAGACCCAGTACTTC

clone size: many
D gene: TRBD2
J gene: TRBJ2-1
V gene: TRBV28
CDR3 protein: CASILSGGTPNEQFF
CDR3 DNA: TGTGCCAGCATCCTTAGCGGGGGTACACCTAATGAGCAGTTCTTC

clone size: NA
D gene: TRBD1
J gene: TRBJ2-5
V gene: TRBV13
CDR3 protein: CASSPRTGPKETQYF
CDR3 DNA: TGTGCCAGCAGCCCGCGGACAGGACCGAAAGAGACCCAGTACTTC

clone size: NA
D gene: NA
J gene: TRBJ2-5
V gene: TRBV4-2
CDR3 protein: CASSQVVKETQYF
CDR3 DNA: TGTGCCAGCAGCCAAGTGGTAAAAGAGACCCAGTACTTC

clone size: once
D gene: TRBD1
J gene: TRBJ1-2
V gene: TRBV28
CDR3 protein: CASIPTGGCYGYTF
CDR3 DNA: TGTGCCAGCATCCCGACAGGGGGCTGCTATGGCTACACCTTC

clone size: many
D gene: TRBD2
J gene: TRBJ2-5
V gene: TRBV7-8
CDR3 protein: CASSFRDGGQETQYF
CDR3 DNA: TGTGCCAGCAGCTTTAGAGACGGGGGGCAAGAGACCCAGTACTTC

clone size: NA
D gene: NA
J gene: TRBJ1-1
V gene: TRBV30
CDR3 protein: CAWSPGPTEAFF
CDR3 DNA: TGTGCCTGGAGTCCTGGACCCACTGAAGCTTTCTTT

clone size: few
D gene: NA
J gene: TRBJ2-7
V gene: TRBV7-9
CDR3 protein: CASSWGAEQYF
CDR3 DNA: TGTGCCAGCAGCTGGGGTGCCGAGCAGTACTTC

clone size: NA
D gene: TRBD2
J gene: TRBJ2-3
V gene: TRBV6-1
CDR3 protein: CASSQGLSTDTQYF
CDR3 DNA: TGTGCCAGCAGTCAGGGACTAAGCACAGATACGCAGTATTTT

clone size: few
D gene: NA
J gene: TRBJ1-4
V gene: TRBV7-9
CDR3 protein: CASSHPLTLREKLFF
CDR3 DNA: TGTGCCAGCAGCCATCCGTTGACCCTTCGAGAAAAACTGTTTTTT

clone size: many
D gene: NA
J gene: TRBJ2-3
V gene: TRBV20-1
CDR3 protein: CSATKGPQSTDTQYF
CDR3 DNA: TGCAGTGCGACCAAGGGCCCTCAGAGCACAGATACGCAGTATTTT

clone size: few
D gene: TRBD2
J gene: TRBJ2-3
V gene: TRBV14
CDR3 protein: CASSHPTSGGGTDTQYF
CDR3 DNA: TGTGCCAGCAGCCACCCTACTAGCGGGGGGGGAACAGATACGCAGTATTTT

clone size: NA
D gene: NA
J gene: TRBJ2-1
V gene: TRBV18
CDR3 protein: CASSPSLIDNEQFF
CDR3 DNA: TGTGCCAGCTCACCATCCCTCATCGACAATGAGCAGTTCTTC

clone size: many
D gene: NA
J gene: TRBJ2-7
V gene: TRBV6-1
CDR3 protein: CASSEAPTNEQYF
CDR3 DNA: TGTGCCAGCAGTGAAGCGCCTACAAACGAGCAGTACTTC

clone size: NA
D gene: NA
J gene: TRBJ1-1
V gene: TRBV29-1
CDR3 protein: CSVEDPGSNTEAFF
CDR3 DNA: TGCAGCGTTGAAGATCCAGGATCGAACACTGAAGCTTTCTTT

clone size: NA
D gene: TRBD1
J gene: TRBJ1-5
V gene: TRBV6-1
CDR3 protein: CATTGQAGQPQHF
CDR3 DNA: TGTGCCACCACCGGACAGGCGGGTCAGCCCCAGCATTTT

clone size: many
D gene: NA
J gene: TRBJ2-7
V gene: TRBV28
CDR3 protein: CASSPLSYEQYF
CDR3 DNA: TGTGCCAGCAGCCCACTCTCCTACGAGCAGTACTTC

clone size: few
D gene: NA
J gene: TRBJ2-6
V gene: TRBV7-9
CDR3 protein: CASSLVDSPSASGANVLTF
CDR3 DNA: TGTGCCAGCAGCTTAGTTGACAGTCCCTCCGCCTCTGGGGCCAACGTCCTGACTTTC

clone size: many
D gene: TRBD1
J gene: TRBJ2-5
V gene: TRBV11-3
CDR3 protein: CASSRGTGQETQYF
CDR3 DNA: TGTGCCAGCAGCCGAGGGACAGGACAAGAGACCCAGTACTTC

clone size: NA
D gene: NA
J gene: TRBJ2-2
V gene: TRBV11-3
CDR3 protein: CASSLRRQLLNTGELFF
CDR3 DNA: TGTGCCAGCAGCTTGAGGAGACAGTTACTTAACACCGGGGAGCTGTTTTTT

clone size: many
D gene: NA
J gene: TRBJ2-1
V gene: TRBV9
CDR3 protein: CASSETYNEQFF
CDR3 DNA: TGTGCCAGCAGCGAAACCTACAATGAGCAGTTCTTC

clone size: NA
D gene: NA
J gene: TRBJ2-2
V gene: TRBV25-1
CDR3 protein: CASSRGRGNTGELFF
CDR3 DNA: TGTGCCAGCAGTAGGGGCAGGGGGAACACCGGGGAGCTGTTTTTT